This T cell receptor (beta chain) was captured by sequencing in a study of molecular identifiers for immune sequencing clone quantification. Study details: Four of five splits of RNA from 20,000 or 100,000 naive CD8 cells were sequenced in replicates. Study outcomes and limitations: In naive cells, under 1% of molecules belonged to clones above 20 RNA copies, against over 97% in effector cells.

This clonotype was seen at least ten times. Antigen unknown. Germline V gene lookup returns CDR1 SQVTM and CDR2 ANQGSEA. V shed 5 bases and J shed 0 bases, with 7 bases lying between them. The CDR3 runs 12 residues. The bulk TCR libraries were made with methods described before and with listed TCR primers. One entry per CDR3 protein results from TCRdb running MiXCR on the PCR reads. There are around 320,000 distinct CDR3 sequences in the sample; 24% occur only once, and 0.65% to 0.95% lies in the top ten. Sorted inputs of about 17,000 to 1,100,000 cells, with 10%, 30% or 50% RNA, yielded naive CD8 libraries.

The chain uses TRBV29-1 and TRBJ1-2, with D possibly matching TRBD1 (5 bases). This TCR derives from a human donor in good health. Some libraries in this study had Jurkat cell RNA spiked in. Sequenced material: naive CD8+ T cells from blood, with Jurkat cell RNA spiked in. Documented subset: FACS-sorted CD8+CD4-CCR7+CD45RA+ naive T cells. The DNA for the CDR3 is TGCAGCGTTCAGGACACTAACTATGGCTACACCTTC. This encodes CSVQDTNYGYTF.